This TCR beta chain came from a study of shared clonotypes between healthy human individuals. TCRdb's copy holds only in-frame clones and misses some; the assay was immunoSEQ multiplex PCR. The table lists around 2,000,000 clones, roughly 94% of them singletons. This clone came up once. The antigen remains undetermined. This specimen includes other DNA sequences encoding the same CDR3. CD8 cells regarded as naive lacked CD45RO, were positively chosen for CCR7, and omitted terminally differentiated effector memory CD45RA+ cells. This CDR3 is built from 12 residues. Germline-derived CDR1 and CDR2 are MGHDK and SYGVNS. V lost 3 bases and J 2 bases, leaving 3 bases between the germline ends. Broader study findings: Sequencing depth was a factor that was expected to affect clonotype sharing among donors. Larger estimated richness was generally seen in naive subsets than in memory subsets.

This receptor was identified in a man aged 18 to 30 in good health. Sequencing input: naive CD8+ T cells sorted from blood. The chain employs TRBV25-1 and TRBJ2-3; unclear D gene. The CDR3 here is CASSDITDTQYF. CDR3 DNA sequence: TGTGCCAGCAGTGATATCACAGATACGCAGTATTTT.